The clone carrying this TCR beta chain occurred many times. What it binds is not known. TCR beta CDR3 region amplification was performed from RNA transcripts. With the HTBI primer set, the TCR CDR3 went through a first round of RT-PCR. One entry per CDR3 protein, called by TCRdb with MiXCR from the multiplex PCR reads. This table has some 800,000 distinct CDR3 sequences, 35% to 45% appearing once. This entry comes from a study of T cells in Graves' hyperthyroidism and ophthalmopathy. Whole-study findings and limits: Appearing also in blood were most of the thyroid clonotypes expanded above 0.001.

Newly diagnosed hyperthyroidism patients aged 18 to 65 years had disease lasting under 2 months. Those patients with uncontrolled infection, other autoimmune disease, pregnancy or lactation were excluded. V was pared by 1 base and J by 5 bases, with 21 bases of the junction left unmatched. CDR3 length: 20 amino acids. Germline CDR1 reads LNHNV; CDR2 reads YYDKDF (reference sequence). Sequenced: blood. This clonotype originated in a man younger than 35 with Graves' hyperthyroidism. The chain couples TRBV15 to TRBJ2-5; 8 bases agree with TRBD2. Written as DNA, the CDR3 is TGTGCCACCAGCAGAGTTAGGGGTATAGCGGGGCAGGGGATCCAGGAGACCCAGTACTTC. The encoded protein is CATSRVRGIAGQGIQETQYF. The full variable domain, its missing parts supplied by reference TRBV15 and TRBJ2-5, is DAMVIQNPRYQVTQFGKPVTLSCSQTLNHNVMYWYQQKSSQAPKLLFHYYDKDFNNEADTPDNFQSRRPNTSFCFLDIRSPGLGDTAMYLCATSRVRGIAGQGIQETQYFGPGTRLLVL.